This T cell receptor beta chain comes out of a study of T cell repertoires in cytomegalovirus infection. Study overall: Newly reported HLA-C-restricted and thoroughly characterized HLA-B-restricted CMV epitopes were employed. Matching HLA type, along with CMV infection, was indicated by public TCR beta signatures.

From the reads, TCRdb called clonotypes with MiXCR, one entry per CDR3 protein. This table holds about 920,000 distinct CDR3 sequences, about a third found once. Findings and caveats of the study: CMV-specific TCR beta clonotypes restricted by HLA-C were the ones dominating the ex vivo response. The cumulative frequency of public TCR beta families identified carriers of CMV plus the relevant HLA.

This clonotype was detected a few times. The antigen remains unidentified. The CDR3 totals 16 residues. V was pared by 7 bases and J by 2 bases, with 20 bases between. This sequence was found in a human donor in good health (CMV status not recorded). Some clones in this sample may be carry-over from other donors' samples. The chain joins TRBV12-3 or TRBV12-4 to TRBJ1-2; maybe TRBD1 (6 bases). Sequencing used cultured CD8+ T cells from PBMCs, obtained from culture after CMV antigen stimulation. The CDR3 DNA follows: TGTGCCAGCACCTATAGTTCAGGACAGAAAAACTATGGCTACACCTTC. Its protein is CASTYSSGQKNYGYTF.